The 14 T cell receptor beta chains reported below all come from one sample, sequenced in a study of metastatic and nonmetastatic thyroid tumors. TCRdb recomputed clones from the PCR reads via MiXCR. The table has approximately 12,000 clones, about 32% seen once. Not a single patient had been given any form of treatment at any point before undergoing thyroid surgery. What was sequenced was tumor tissue. These receptors were obtained from a female donor with papillary thyroid cancer or a benign thyroid nodule (not recorded which). Some clones in this sample may be carry-over from other donors' samples.

By its share, this clone is medium-sized. J is TRBJ2-2 and V is TRBV12-3 or TRBV12-4, with a tentative D call TRBD2 (5 bases). V dropped 6 bases and J dropped 5 bases, with 10 bases sitting between them. This CDR3 has 13 amino acids. The CDR3 nucleotides read TGTGCCAGCAGGGGGAGTTGGACCGGGGAGCTGTTTTTT. Translation gives CASRGSWTGELFF.

By share, this clone counts as medium-sized. This rearrangement joins TRBV27 to TRBJ2-5; possible D gene TRBD1, 5 bases. The CDR3 is made up of 13 amino acids. Germline values: CDR1 MNHEY, CDR2 SMNVEV (reference sequence). Trimming removed 6 bases at V and 1 base at J, with 9 bases between. CDR3 sequence: CASRGHLQETQYF. The CDR3 DNA is TGTGCCAGCAGAGGACACCTCCAAGAGACCCAGTACTTC.

This clone was recorded a few times. The rearrangement joins TRBV7-2 to TRBJ2-3, with unresolved D. V lost 4 bases and J 6 bases, leaving 8 bases between the germline ends. The germline CDR1 and CDR2 sequences are SGHTA and FQGNSA. This CDR3 comprises 12 residues. The CDR3 is CASSSYLDTQYF. CDR3 nucleotides: TGTGCCAGCAGCTCCTACTTGGATACGCAGTATTTT.

A few counts support this clone. One end of the junction varies from germline; a read error may be responsible. V gene TRBV28 combines with J gene TRBJ1-4; no firm D call. There are 16 residues in the CDR3. CDR1 and CDR2 (germline): MDHEN, SYDVKM. CDR3 DNA sequence: TGTGCCAGTAGTTTAACGGGTAGAGGTTCTAATGAAAAACTGTTTTTT. It encodes CASSLTGRGSNEKLFF.

This chain connects TRBV9 to TRBJ2-3, with D perhaps matching TRBD1 (6 bases). The CDR3 length is 16 residues. The V end was cut by 2 bases, the J end by 5 bases, with 18 bases between. Germline CDR1 is SGDLS and CDR2 is YYNGEE. The CDR3 reads CASSVRDTVVEDTQYF. CDR3 DNA: TGTGCCAGCAGCGTCCGGGACACTGTGGTGGAAGATACGCAGTATTTT.

This clone is medium-sized in the sample. The chain has TRBV3-1 and TRBJ2-7; no firm D call. V lost 0 bases, J lost 5 bases, and 14 bases lay in between. The CDR3 contains 15 residues. Per germline, CDR1 LGHDT and CDR2 YNNKEL (reference sequence). The DNA of the CDR3 is TGTGCCAGCAGCCAAGAGAGGTGGGGTTCCCACGAGCAGTACTTC. Its translation is CASSQERWGSHEQYF.

This clone was recorded at least ten times. The gene calls are TRBV7-9 and TRBJ1-1, with D possibly matching TRBD1 (6 bases). Germline CDR1 and CDR2: SEHNR and FQNEAQ (reference sequence). The CDR3 is 13 residues long. Trimming took 0 bases from V and 5 from J, leaving 7 bases between them. CDR3 DNA: TGTGCCAGCAGCTTAGCCACAGGGACTGAAGCTTTCTTT. Translation: CASSLATGTEAFF.

Points on this clone: The DNA is left out, because the CDR3 cannot be placed on it with certainty; the CDR3 is given as TCRdb lists it. The genes are TRBV27 and TRBJ2-7; the table's D call TRBD1 went unverified against the DNA. The CDR3 extends over 12 residues, inclusive of both ends. The germline CDR1 and CDR2 sequences are MNHEY and SMNVEV (reference sequence). The CDR3 loop is CASILGGDDQYF.

The V gene is TRBV6-1, the J gene TRBJ1-2; no firm D call. V shed 4 bases and J shed 8 bases, with 14 bases lying between them. This CDR3 region has 13 residues. CDR1 MNHNS and CDR2 SASEGT come from the germline V gene. Here the CDR3 reads CASSVSERYGYTF. DNA of the CDR3: TGTGCCAGCAGTGTCTCGGAGCGGTACGGCTACACCTTC.

This clone came up a few times. This sequence joins TRBV12-3 or TRBV12-4 and TRBJ2-7, with D unresolved. The CDR3 consists of 11 residues. Trimming removed 5 bases from V and 3 bases from J, with 5 bases in between. The CDR3 here is CASSVSYEQYF. The DNA of the CDR3 is TGTGCCAGCAGTGTAAGCTACGAGCAGTACTTC.

By share of the sample, this clone is medium-sized. The chain has TRBV24-1 and TRBJ2-5; D unclear. The germline CDR1 and CDR2 sequences are KGHDR and SFDVKD. The CDR3 runs to 15 residues. Trimming shortened V by 4 bases and J by 5 bases, and 16 bases separated the two germline ends. Written as DNA, the CDR3 is TGTGCCACCAGTGACCCCGGGTCTTTAAGGGAGACCCAGTACTTC. Translating it yields CATSDPGSLRETQYF.

By its share, this clone is medium-sized. This chain joins TRBV29-1 and TRBJ2-7; 10 bases map to TRBD1. Germline V lookup: CDR1 SQVTM, CDR2 ANQGSEA. The CDR3 length is 13 residues. With V trimmed by 1 base and J by 13 bases, 10 bases remained unmatched. The CDR3 spells CSVEVIGTGVVYF. CDR3 bases: TGCAGCGTTGAAGTCATCGGGACAGGGGTAGTATACTTC.

This clone turned up a few times. A much larger clonotype is one base distant, so this may be a read error. The chain couples TRBV7-2 to TRBJ2-1, with D maybe TRBD1 (5 bases). This CDR3 contains 13 residues. The germline V gene encodes CDR1 SGHTA and CDR2 FQGNSA. V was cut by 5 bases and J by 8 bases, with 13 bases left in between. The CDR3 DNA follows: TGTGCCAGCAGCCCGGACAAGCATCATGAGCAGTTCTTC. As protein: CASSPDKHHEQFF.

This clone was seen at least ten times. The V gene is TRBV7-9, the J gene TRBJ1-4; TRBD1 is a possible D gene (5 bases). The CDR3 totals 15 residues. Germline V gene data show CDR1 as SEHNR and CDR2 as FQNEAQ (reference sequence). With 5 bases removed from V and 0 bases from J, the gap between germline ends came to 10 bases. The CDR3 bases are TGTGCCAGCAGCCCGGACATAACAACTAATGAAAAACTGTTTTTT. Translated, it gives CASSPDITTNEKLFF.